Below are 8 T cell receptor beta chains sequenced from a single sample in a study of cytomegalovirus exposure and HLA in healthy donors. PCR primers comprised 60 Vbeta and 13 Jbeta primers. Clones were sequenced by immunoSEQ multiplex PCR, and TCRdb holds only the in-frame ones, with some missing. The sample lists about 38,000 clones, 86% occurring once. The source material was PBMCs. The receptors were sampled from a woman aged 35 to 49 in good health and CMV-seropositive.

The J gene is TRBJ2-1, the V gene TRBV5-1, with 9 bases matching TRBD2. Germline V gives CDR1 SGHRS, CDR2 YFSETQ. The V and J ends lost 0 bases and 7 bases, in that order; junction bases with no gene match: 5. This CDR3 is 15 amino acids long. The chain's CDR3 is CASSLDVSGGNEQFF. In nucleotides, the CDR3 is TGCGCCAGCAGCTTGGATGTTAGCGGGGGTAATGAGCAGTTCTTC.

The genes are TRBV5-4 and TRBJ2-5; weak D call: TRBD1 (6 bases). The J call may not be correct, given that the DNA end is closer to TRBJ2-7. The CDR3 length is 14 residues. Germline assignment: CDR1 SGHNT and CDR2 YYREEE (reference sequence). CDR3 coding DNA: TGTGCCAGCAGCCTTGGGGGCGCCACCTACGAGCAGTACTTC. Protein sequence: CASSLGGATYEQYF.

The chain combines TRBV7-2 with TRBJ2-4, with 8 bases matching TRBD1. Unmatched junction bases numbered 14, after V lost 4 bases and J lost 0 bases. From germline, CDR1 is SGHTA and CDR2 FQGNSA. The CDR3 has 19 amino acids. DNA for the CDR3: TGTGCCAGCAGCTCAAGACAGGGGACAGGAGGCCTAGCCAAAAACATTCAGTACTTC. Translation gives CASSSRQGTGGLAKNIQYF.

The DNA for the CDR3 is TGTGCCAGCACGGGGGAAAGTCAGCCCCAGCATTTT. This codes for CASTGESQPQHF. The chain couples TRBV2 to TRBJ1-5; D is perhaps TRBD1 (5 bases). Deletions cut 7 bases from V and 6 bases from J, with 10 bases between. Germline assignment: CDR1 SNHLY and CDR2 FYNNEI. This CDR3 contains 12 residues.

The chain uses TRBV7-9 and TRBJ2-3; D possibly corresponds to TRBD2 (6 bases). The length of the CDR3 is 12 residues. The ends were cut back, 5 bases at V and 6 bases at J, with 9 bases in the middle. Germline CDR1 SEHNR, CDR2 FQNEAQ (reference sequence). The CDR3 loop is CASSPRGDTQYF. CDR3 sequence (DNA): TGTGCCAGCAGCCCACGGGGGGATACGCAGTATTTT.

The CDR3 loop reads CASSAETPGTEAFF. DNA for the CDR3: TGTGCCAGCAGCGCTGAGACCCCAGGGACTGAAGCTTTCTTT. V and J are TRBV9 and TRBJ1-1, with D possibly matching TRBD1 (5 bases). The CDR3 covers 14 residues. Germline V gene data show CDR1 as SGDLS and CDR2 as YYNGEE. Trimming took off 3 bases at V and 5 bases at J, with 14 bases between the two ends.

The CDR3 DNA reads TGTGCCAGCAGCTTAGCGCAGTGGAGCTCTGGGGCCAACGTCCTGACTTTC. Its protein is CASSLAQWSSGANVLTF. The chain combines TRBV7-2 with TRBJ2-6; D is uncertain. This CDR3 spans 17 amino acids. Trimming took off 0 bases at V and 0 bases at J, with 9 bases between the two ends. Germline V gene data show CDR1 as SGHTA and CDR2 as FQGNSA.

The chain has TRBV5-1 and TRBJ1-2; D is uncertain. Germline V gene data show CDR1 as SGHRS and CDR2 as YFSETQ. Deletions cut 0 bases from V and 12 bases from J, with 18 bases between. The CDR3 spans 14 residues. As DNA, the CDR3 is TGCGCCAGCAGCTTGGCCGGAGGGAGCTCCACCGACACCTTC. Translating gives CASSLAGGSSTDTF.